This T cell receptor beta chain was captured by sequencing in a study of post-analysis software for immune sequencing data. Study results and limitations: Patients showed TRBV5-6, TRBV5-1 and TRBV20-1 among five TRBV segments more frequent than in controls.

cDNA libraries for TCR beta contained unique molecular identifiers. Some 500,000 cDNA molecules were obtained from 1 to 10 million T cells. A single record per CDR3 protein comes from TCRdb applying MiXCR to the PCR reads. Here the sample spans about 400,000 distinct CDR3 sequences, about a third being singletons. The CDR3 length is 14 residues. J gave up 2 bases and V 4 bases, and 4 bases lay outside the gene matches. The germline V gene encodes CDR1 LNHDA and CDR2 SQIVND (reference sequence). As for this clonotype: Its specificity is not known.

This receptor was identified in a girl between 5 and 17 years old with multiple sclerosis. This chain joins TRBV19 and TRBJ2-5, with 7 bases identical to TRBD1. Source material: blood. CDR3 DNA sequence: TGTGCCAGTAGTAGGGGACAGTCTCAAGAGACCCAGTACTTC. It translates to CASSRGQSQETQYF.